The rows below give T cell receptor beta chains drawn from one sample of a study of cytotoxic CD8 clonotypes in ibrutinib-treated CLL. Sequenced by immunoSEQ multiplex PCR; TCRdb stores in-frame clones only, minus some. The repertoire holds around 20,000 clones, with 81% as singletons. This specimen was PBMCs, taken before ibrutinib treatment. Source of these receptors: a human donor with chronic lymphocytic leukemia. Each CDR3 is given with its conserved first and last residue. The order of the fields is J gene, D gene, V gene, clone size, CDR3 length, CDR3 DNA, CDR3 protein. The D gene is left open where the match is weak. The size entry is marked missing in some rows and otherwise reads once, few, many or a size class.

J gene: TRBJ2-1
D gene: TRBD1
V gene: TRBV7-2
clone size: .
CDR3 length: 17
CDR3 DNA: TGTGCCAGCAGCTTTCGACAGGGAAGGGGGACGTACAATGAGCAGTTCTTC
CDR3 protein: CASSFRQGRGTYNEQFF

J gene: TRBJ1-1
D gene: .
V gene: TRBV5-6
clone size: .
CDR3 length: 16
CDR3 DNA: TGTGCCAGCAGCCAAATCCCCGGGGGCCGGAACACTGAAGCTTTCTTT
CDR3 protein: CASSQIPGGRNTEAFF

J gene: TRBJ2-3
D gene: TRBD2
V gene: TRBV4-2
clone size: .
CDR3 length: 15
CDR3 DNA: TGTGCCAGCAGCCAAGATAGGCGGGGGGCAGATACGCAGTATTTT
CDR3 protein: CASSQDRRGADTQYF

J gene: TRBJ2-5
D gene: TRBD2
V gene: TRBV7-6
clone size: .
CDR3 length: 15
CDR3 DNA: TGTGCCACCAAGCGGGGGGGCTGGGGTGAAGAGACCCAGTACTTC
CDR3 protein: CATKRGGWGEETQYF

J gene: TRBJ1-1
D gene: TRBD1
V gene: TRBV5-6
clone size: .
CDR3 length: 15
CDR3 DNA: TGTGCCAGCAGCTTCCCAGACAGGGTGAACACTGAAGCTTTCTTT
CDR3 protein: CASSFPDRVNTEAFF

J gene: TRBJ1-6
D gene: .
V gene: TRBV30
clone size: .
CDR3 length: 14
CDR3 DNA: TGTGCCTGGAGCTTGGACGGAAATAATTCACCCCTCCACTTT
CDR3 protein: CAWSLDGNNSPLHF

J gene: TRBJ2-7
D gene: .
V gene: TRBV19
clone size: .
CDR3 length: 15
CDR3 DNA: TGTGCCAGTAGTATCCGGACTTGGGACTCCTACGAGCAGTACTTC
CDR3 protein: CASSIRTWDSYEQYF

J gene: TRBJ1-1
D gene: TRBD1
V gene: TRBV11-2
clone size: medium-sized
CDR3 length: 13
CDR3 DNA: TGTGCCAGCAGCAGGACAGGGAACACTGAAGCTTTCTTT
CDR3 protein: CASSRTGNTEAFF

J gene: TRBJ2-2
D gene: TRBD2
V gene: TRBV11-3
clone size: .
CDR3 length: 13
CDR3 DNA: TGTGCCAGCAGCTTAGGGACTAGCGGGGAGCTGTTTTTT
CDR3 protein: CASSLGTSGELFF

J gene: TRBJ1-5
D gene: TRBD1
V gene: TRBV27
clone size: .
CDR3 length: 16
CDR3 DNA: TGTGCCAGCAGTTTATGGGGGACAGGGTCAAATCAGCCCCAGCATTTT
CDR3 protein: CASSLWGTGSNQPQHF

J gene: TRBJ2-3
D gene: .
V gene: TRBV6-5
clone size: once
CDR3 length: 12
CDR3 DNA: TGTGCCAGCAGTTACCCCCGTGGTACGCAGTATTTT
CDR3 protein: CASSYPRGTQYF

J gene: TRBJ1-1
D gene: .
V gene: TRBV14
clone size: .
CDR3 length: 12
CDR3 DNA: TGTGCCAGCAGCAGACAGCCCCCTGAAGCTTTCTTT
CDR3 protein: CASSRQPPEAFF

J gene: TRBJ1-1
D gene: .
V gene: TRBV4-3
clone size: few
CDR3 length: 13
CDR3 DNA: TGCGCCAGCAGCCAAGAACCGAGGACTGAAGCTTTCTTT
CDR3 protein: CASSQEPRTEAFF

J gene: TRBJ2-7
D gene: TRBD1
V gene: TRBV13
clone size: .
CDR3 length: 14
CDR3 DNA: TGTGCCAGCAGCTTAGGGAGGGGGCAATACGAGCAGTACTTC
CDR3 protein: CASSLGRGQYEQYF

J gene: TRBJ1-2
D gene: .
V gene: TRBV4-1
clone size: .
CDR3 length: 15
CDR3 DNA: TGCGCCAGCAGCCAAGATCGGGGGTTTAACTATGGCTACACCTTC
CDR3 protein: CASSQDRGFNYGYTF

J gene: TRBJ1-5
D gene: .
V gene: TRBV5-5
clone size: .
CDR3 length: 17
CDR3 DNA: TGTGCCAGCAGCCCAAGCTTGACAGCTAACCTCAATCAGCCCCAGCATTTT
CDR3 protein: CASSPSLTANLNQPQHF

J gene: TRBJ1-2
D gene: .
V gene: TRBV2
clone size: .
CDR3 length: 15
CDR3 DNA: TGTGCCAGCAGTTTAGAGGTCAGGGCTAGCTATGGCTACACCTTC
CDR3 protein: CASSLEVRASYGYTF

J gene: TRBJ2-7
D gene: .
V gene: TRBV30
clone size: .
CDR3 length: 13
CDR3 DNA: TGTGCCTGGAGTAGGACTCCTGCCTACGAGCAGTACTTC
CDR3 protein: CAWSRTPAYEQYF

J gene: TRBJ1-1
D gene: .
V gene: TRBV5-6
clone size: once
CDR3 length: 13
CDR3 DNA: TGTGCCAGCAGCTGGGGAGGACTTGGGGTAGCTTTCTTT
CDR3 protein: CASSWGGLGVAFF

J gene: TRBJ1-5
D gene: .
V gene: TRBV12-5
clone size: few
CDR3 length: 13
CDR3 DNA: TGTGCTAGTGGTTTTGGGGGCAATCAGCCCCAGCATTTT
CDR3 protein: CASGFGGNQPQHF

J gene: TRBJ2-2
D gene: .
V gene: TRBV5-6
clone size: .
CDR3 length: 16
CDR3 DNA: TGTGCCAGCAGCTTGTGGGGGCAATTGTACACCGGGGAGCTGTTTTTT
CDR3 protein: CASSLWGQLYTGELFF

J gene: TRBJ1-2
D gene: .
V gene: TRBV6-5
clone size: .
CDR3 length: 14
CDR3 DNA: TGTGCCAGCAGTTACTCGAGCAGGGGAGGTGGCTACACCTTC
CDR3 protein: CASSYSSRGGGYTF

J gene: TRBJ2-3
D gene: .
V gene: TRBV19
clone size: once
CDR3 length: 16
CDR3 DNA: TGTGCCAGTAGTATGGGGACCCAGACTAGCACAGATACGCAGTATTTT
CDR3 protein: CASSMGTQTSTDTQYF

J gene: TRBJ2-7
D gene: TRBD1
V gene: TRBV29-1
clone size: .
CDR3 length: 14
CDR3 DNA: TGCAGCGCGAGGGCGACAGGGAGCTCCTACGAGCAGTACTTC
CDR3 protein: CSARATGSSYEQYF